What follows are 28 T cell receptor beta chains derived from one specimen sequenced in a study of cytomegalovirus exposure and HLA in healthy donors. Vbeta (60) and Jbeta (13) primers were used in the PCR. The repertoire was sequenced with immunoSEQ multiplex PCR; TCRdb's copy has only in-frame clones and lacks some. The repertoire holds over 150,000 clones, with under 80% as singletons. Sequencing was carried out using PBMCs. The receptors originated from a man aged 25-40 years in good health and CMV-seronegative.

This chain uses TRBV4-1 with TRBJ1-5, with 7 bases identical to TRBD1. Germline-derived CDR1 and CDR2 are MGHRA and YSYEKL. Trimming took 0 bases from V and 5 from J; bases not matched to a gene: 1. This CDR3 is 14 amino acids long. The CDR3 here is CASSQEQGYQPQHF. In DNA form, the CDR3 reads TGCGCCAGCAGCCAAGAACAGGGGTATCAGCCCCAGCATTTT.

CDR3 bases: TGTGCCAGCAGCCGAAATAGCCCCCGCCAAGAGACCCAGTACTTC. Translated, it gives CASSRNSPRQETQYF. This chain links TRBV7-9 with TRBJ2-5; D remains ambiguous. The CDR3 is 15 residues long. Germline V gene data show CDR1 as SEHNR and CDR2 as FQNEAQ (reference sequence). With 5 bases removed from V and 1 base from J, the gap between germline ends came to 14 bases.

The chain links TRBV25-1 to TRBJ1-6; 8 bases agree with TRBD1. The CDR3 extends over 15 amino acids. CDR1 MGHDK and CDR2 SYGVNS come from the germline V gene. With 5 bases clipped from V and 10 bases from J, the junction kept 10 bases outside the gene matches. The CDR3 nucleotides are TGTGCCAGCAGTTCAAGGACAGGGTTAGACTCACCCCTCCACTTT. The encoded protein is CASSSRTGLDSPLHF.

This clone occurred once. The chain employs TRBV6-5 and TRBJ2-5; D might be TRBD1 (5 bases). The assigned J gene may be wrong: the sequence end matches TRBJ2-7 better. The CDR3 sequence is 12 residues long. Germline assignment: CDR1 MNHEY and CDR2 SVGAGI. CDR3 in DNA: TGTGCCAGCAGTCCGCAGGGCTACGAGCAGTACTTC. Protein sequence: CASSPQGYEQYF.

This chain links TRBV19 with TRBJ1-1, with 8 bases identical to TRBD1. Germline trimming cut 8 bases from V and 1 base from J; bases unmatched to any gene: 9. Germline-derived CDR1 and CDR2 are LNHDA and SQIVND (reference sequence). The CDR3 is 15 amino acids. The CDR3 sequence is CASEIGQGRNTEAFF. The CDR3 DNA reads as TGTGCCAGTGAAATCGGACAGGGTCGGAACACTGAAGCTTTCTTT.

The chain joins TRBV6-5 to TRBJ2-7; TRBD1 agrees at 9 bases. V lost 6 bases to trimming and J lost 3 bases; unmatched junction nucleotides: 3. CDR1 is MNHEY, CDR2 SVGAGI, per germline. The CDR3 extends over 13 amino acids. The CDR3 protein is CASSPTGGYEQYF. Written as DNA, the CDR3 is TGTGCCAGCAGCCCGACAGGGGGCTACGAGCAGTACTTC.

The genes are TRBV2 and TRBJ2-1; D may be TRBD1 (5 bases). V lost 6 bases to trimming and J lost 1 base, with 10 bases between them. CDR3 size: 14 residues. CDR1 is SNHLY, CDR2 FYNNEI, per germline. CDR3 residues: CASRPRGSYNEQFF. The CDR3 coding sequence is TGTGCCAGCAGGCCTAGGGGTTCCTACAATGAGCAGTTCTTC. Looking up the rest from reference TRBV2 and TRBJ2-1 gives the full variable domain: EPEVTQTPSHQVTQMGQEVILRCVPISNHLYFYWYRQILGQKVEFLVSFYNNEISEKSEIFDDQFSVERPDGSNFTLKIRSTKLEDSAMYFCASRPRGSYNEQFFGPGTRLTVL.

This sequence joins TRBV4-2 and TRBJ2-3, with 7 bases aligning to TRBD2. CDR1 and CDR2 (germline): LGHNA, YNFKEQ. The ends lost 1 base at V and 9 bases at J; junction bases unmatched: 13. The CDR3 is 16 amino acids. The CDR3 DNA is TGTGCCAGCAGCCAAGTGGGTCCAGCGGGGCTGGGCACGCAGTATTTT. Its protein product is CASSQVGPAGLGTQYF.

The V call is TRBV19, the J call TRBJ2-1, with TRBD1 matching 7 bases. This CDR3 has 14 amino acids. Germline-derived CDR1 and CDR2 are LNHDA and SQIVND (reference sequence). J gave up 12 bases and V 2 bases, and 10 bases lay outside the gene matches. The DNA of the CDR3 is TGTGCCAGTAGTATACCCCGGGACAGAGAAACGCAGTTCTTC. It is translated as CASSIPRDRETQFF.

The rearrangement uses TRBV29-1 and TRBJ2-2, with 8 bases aligning to TRBD1. Trimming took 5 bases from V and 5 from J; bases not matched to a gene: 4. CDR1 SQVTM and CDR2 ANQGSEA come from the germline V gene. CDR3 size: 13 residues. The DNA of the CDR3 is TGCAGCGTTTCGGACAGGGATACCGGGGAGCTGTTTTTT. It specifies CSVSDRDTGELFF.

This rearrangement joins TRBV6-1 to TRBJ1-2; perhaps TRBD1 as D (6 bases). This CDR3 contains 13 residues. CDR1 and CDR2 (germline): MNHNS, SASEGT. Between the trimmed V and J ends, which lost 0 bases and 7 bases, there was a span of 9 bases. The CDR3 region is CASSEAGGGGYTF. CDR3 DNA sequence: TGTGCCAGCAGTGAAGCAGGGGGTGGTGGCTACACCTTC.

J is TRBJ1-5 and V is TRBV19, with D possibly matching TRBD1 (5 bases). The V end was cut by 3 bases, the J end by 3 bases, with 12 bases between. The germline CDR1 and CDR2 sequences are LNHDA and SQIVND (reference sequence). This CDR3 has 15 amino acids. The CDR3 spells CASSMNGDFNQPQHF. CDR3 DNA: TGTGCCAGTAGTATGAACGGGGACTTCAATCAGCCCCAGCATTTT.

The chain carries TRBV5-6 and TRBJ2-7; 8 nucleotides align to TRBD1. Germline V gene sequence: CDR1 SGHDT, CDR2 YYEEEE. This CDR3 comprises 14 residues. V shed 4 bases, J shed 3 bases, and the junction held 6 bases outside the gene matches. Written as DNA, the CDR3 is TGTGCCAGCAGCCCCAGGACAGGGTTCTACGAGCAGTACTTC. The encoded protein is CASSPRTGFYEQYF.

This clone has just a few counts. This rearrangement joins TRBV5-4 to TRBJ2-2; D call uncertain. The length of the CDR3 is 13 residues. Trimming removed 3 bases from V and 4 bases from J, with 7 bases in between. Looked up from germline, CDR1 is SGHNT and CDR2 is YYREEE (reference sequence). In nucleotides, the CDR3 is TGTGCCAGCAGCTCCGGTTCCACCGGGGAGCTGTTTTTT. Residues: CASSSGSTGELFF. Using reference TRBV5-4 and TRBJ2-2 for the parts outside the CDR3, the full variable domain is ETGVTQSPTHLIKTRGQQVTLRCSSQSGHNTVSWYQQALGQGPQFIFQYYREEENGRGNFPPRFSGLQFPNYSSELNVNALELDDSALYLCASSSGSTGELFFGEGSRLTVL.

This chain uses TRBV4-3 with TRBJ2-3; D perhaps matches TRBD2 (6 bases). This CDR3 is built from 16 residues. V was shortened by 3 bases and J by 4 bases, with 17 bases between the two germline ends. CDR1 is LGHNA, CDR2 YSLEER, per germline. The CDR3 sequence: CASSHIRLVGPDTQYF. The CDR3 region has the DNA TGCGCCAGCAGCCATATACGACTAGTAGGTCCAGATACGCAGTATTTT.

The V gene is TRBV28, the J gene TRBJ1-2, with D tentatively TRBD1 (6 bases). This CDR3 comprises 15 residues. V was clipped by 5 bases and J by 4 bases, with 17 bases between them. CDR1 and CDR2 from the germline V gene are MDHEN and SYDVKM. The CDR3 reads CASSINTGTVYGYTF. The CDR3 nucleotides read TGTGCCAGCAGTATAAACACAGGGACGGTCTATGGCTACACCTTC.

The sample holds a few counts of this clone. The chain combines TRBV7-3 with TRBJ2-1; 8 positions match TRBD2. The CDR3 contains 15 residues. Trimming took 3 bases from V and 5 from J; bases not matched to a gene: 6. Germline CDR1 is SGHTA and CDR2 is FQGTGA. The CDR3 region is CASSLVAGPNNEQFF. CDR3 DNA sequence: TGTGCCAGCAGCTTGGTAGCGGGGCCAAACAATGAGCAGTTCTTC. Full variable domain (outside the CDR3, taken from reference TRBV7-3 and TRBJ2-1): GAGVSQTPSNKVTEKGKYVELRCDPISGHTALYWYRQSLGQGPEFLIYFQGTGAADDSGLPNDRFFAVRPEGSVSTLKIQRTERGDSAVYLCASSLVAGPNNEQFFGPGTRLTVL.

The chain combines TRBV30 with TRBJ2-2; D is unclear. Germline-derived CDR1 and CDR2 are GTSNPN and SVGIG (reference sequence). The CDR3 contains 12 residues. The V and J ends lost 3 bases and 6 bases respectively, with 8 bases between them. The chain's CDR3 is CAWSVSPGELFF. The CDR3 nucleotides read TGTGCCTGGAGCGTTAGCCCCGGGGAGCTGTTTTTT.

The J gene is TRBJ2-2, the V gene TRBV5-1, with D unclear. Trimming pared 3 bases from V and 0 bases from J, leaving 6 bases between. This CDR3 has 14 amino acids. Per the germline V gene, CDR1 is SGHRS and CDR2 is YFSETQ. Written as DNA, the CDR3 is TGCGCCAGCAGCTCAACACCGAACACCGGGGAGCTGTTTTTT. It is translated as CASSSTPNTGELFF.

V and J are TRBV5-4 and TRBJ2-7; 7 bases match TRBD2. CDR1 SGHNT and CDR2 YYREEE come from the germline V gene (reference sequence). Losses at the gene ends were 5 bases for V and 6 bases for J; bases not matched to a gene: 8. This CDR3 spans 13 amino acids. The CDR3 sequence: CASRPTSKGEQYF. In DNA form, the CDR3 reads TGTGCCAGCAGACCGACTAGCAAAGGCGAGCAGTACTTC.

The rearrangement joins TRBV30 to TRBJ2-7, with D maybe TRBD1 (6 bases). Looked up from germline, CDR1 is GTSNPN and CDR2 is SVGIG (reference sequence). The CDR3 contains 11 residues. CDR3 loop: CAIRTVYEQYF. CDR3 nucleotides: TGTGCTATCAGGACAGTCTACGAGCAGTACTTC.

The chain recombines TRBV30 with TRBJ2-3, with 9 bases that match TRBD2. CDR3 length: 13 amino acids. The ends lost 4 bases at V and 4 bases at J; junction bases unmatched: 3. Looked up from germline, CDR1 is GTSNPN and CDR2 is SVGIG (reference sequence). CDR3 DNA: TGTGCCTGGAAGGGCGGGGGGGCAGATACGCAGTATTTT. It yields the protein CAWKGGGADTQYF.

The rearrangement links TRBV5-4 to TRBJ2-5, with 11 bases aligning to TRBD2. This CDR3 has 15 amino acids. Germline V CDR1 and CDR2: SGHNT, YYREEE (reference sequence). V was pared by 3 bases and J by 9 bases, with 10 bases of the junction left unmatched. In nucleotides, the CDR3 is TGTGCCAGCAGCTCACCGGGACTAGCGGTATCGGCCCAGTACTTC. Its protein is CASSSPGLAVSAQYF.

This sequence joins TRBV18 and TRBJ1-1; the D is unclear. V gave up 1 base and J gave up 0 bases, with 9 bases separating them. The CDR3 runs 15 residues. In germline, CDR1 is KGHSH, CDR2 LQKENI. The CDR3 spells CASSPRETMNTEAFF. The DNA of the CDR3 is TGTGCCAGCTCACCACGGGAGACGATGAACACTGAAGCTTTCTTT.

This rearrangement joins TRBV6-6 to TRBJ2-5, with 10 bases identical to TRBD2. V dropped 6 bases and J dropped 7; count of bases not matched to a gene: 11. Germline assignment: CDR1 MNHNY and CDR2 SVGAGI (reference sequence). CDR3 size: 15 residues. The CDR3 reads CASRSGTSEGGTQYF. CDR3 DNA sequence: TGTGCCAGCAGATCCGGGACTAGCGAGGGGGGGACCCAGTACTTC.

The chain has TRBV7-8 and TRBJ2-2, with D unresolved. Germline CDR1 SGHVS, CDR2 FQNEAQ. The CDR3 contains 13 residues. V shed 8 bases and J shed 2 bases, with 9 bases lying between them. CDR3 sequence reads: CASYSSNTGELFF. In DNA, the CDR3 is TGTGCCAGCTATAGTTCTAACACCGGGGAGCTGTTTTTT.

The CDR3 is CASGPSGGGYYEQYF. CDR3 sequence (DNA): TGTGCCAGCGGACCTAGCGGGGGGGGCTACTACGAGCAGTACTTC. This sequence joins TRBV28 and TRBJ2-7, with TRBD2 matching over 12 bases. The CDR3 is 15 residues long. Germline V gene sequence: CDR1 MDHEN, CDR2 SYDVKM. V lost 8 bases and J lost 3; bases outside the gene matches: 8.

The sample holds one count of this clone. V usage is TRBV6-4 and J usage is TRBJ2-1; D possibly corresponds to TRBD2 (7 bases). There are 17 residues in the CDR3. The ends were cut back, 0 bases at V and 1 base at J, with 13 bases in the middle. Germline CDR1 and CDR2: MRHNA and SNTAGT. The CDR3 here is CASSDSGGPRSYNEQFF. The CDR3 bases are TGTGCCAGCAGTGACTCGGGGGGGCCTAGGTCCTACAATGAGCAGTTCTTC.